This T cell receptor (delta chain) was sequenced during a study of Vδ1+ human thymocytes listed by TCRdb under 2018. For the wider study: mRNA-level TRG and TRD CDR3 repertoires of highly purified Vdelta1+ thymocytes from young children were characterised as a data resource. Earlier work had validated the multiplex-based CDR3 amplicon strategy against 5'RACE-based methods for generating CDR3 amplicons.

RNA extraction was performed with the RNeasy mini kit, and reverse transcription was done with Superscript III. To generate the CDR3 amplicons, a multiplex PCR was run using pooled V-gene forward primers together with a constant-region reverse primer that carried Illumina adaptor overhangs. Amplicons were gel-purified, then indexed with Nextera index primers over eight extra PCR cycles and purified with AMPure XP beads. Libraries were sequenced on an Illumina MiSeq with paired-end 250 bp reads, dual indexing and approximately 20% PhiX spike-in. The published analysis was carried out like this. FastQC was used to quality check the reads, while ea-utils fastq-join merged the TRG read pairs. Annotation of sequences was performed with IMGT/HighV-QUEST, only productive sequences with unambiguous V-gene assignment were retained, and clonotypes were defined by identical CDR3 sequence. Downstream analysis used VDJtools 1.1.1, tcR 2.2.3, Treemap and vegan Shannon diversity in R 3.4.4. Clones were re-identified by TCRdb from the public reads with CATT, and rows with the same DNA were merged. TCRdb, not the authors, supplied the V and J calls. The sample records over 45,000 delta-chain clones, 15% to 20% of which are singletons. The ten largest clonotypes hold about 0.5% of the sample.

Thymic samples were depleted of alphabeta T cells, then CD3+ TCRVdelta1+ TCRVdelta2- thymocytes were FACS-sorted. The purity of the sorted Vdelta1+ thymocytes was between roughly 96% and 99.6%. The thymic specimens were obtained from about 8 paediatric patients, aged roughly 5 days to 16 months, who were having corrective cardiac surgery. Thymic tissue was dispersed and mononuclear cells isolated on a Histopaque-1077 density gradient. For staining, the antibodies used were anti-TCRVdelta1 clone TS8.2, anti-TCRVdelta2 clone B6, anti-CD3 clone HIT3a and anti-TCRalphabeta clone IP26. The investigation overall reported the following: In contrast to oligoclonal peripheral blood repertoires, thymic TRG and TRD repertoires appeared to be highly polyclonal with Gaussian CDR3 length distributions. Because no clustering by age or sex was observed, donors were not stratified by these variables in the analyses. Because unexpected Vdelta2 sequences could lead to misinterpretation of bulk repertoire data, the authors recommended using highly purified populations and validating at the single-cell level. Although sort purity was high, roughly a fifth of thymic TRD sequences were Vdelta2 (with a few Vdelta3), in contrast to the peripheral blood Vdelta1+ controls. Many TRG clonotypes were shared between donors (up to roughly 7x10^3), whereas TRD repertoires were essentially private (max about 120 shared).

Reading from cysteine to phenylalanine, the CDR3 counts 19 amino acids. The retained sequence is limited to the CDR3, 57 bases, with the frame set at the first base. After removal of 4 bases from V and 0 bases from J, the junction retains 13 bases not matched to a gene. The CDR1 and CDR2 encoded by the germline V gene are TSWWSYY and QGS. On this clone itself: Its cognate antigen has yet to be identified. There are no base qualities to consult, and no much larger clone falls within one base.

Material for sequencing was Vdelta1+ gamma-delta thymocytes from the thymus. In light of the paper, this sample's cell subset or site label describes: FACS-sorted CD3+ TCRalphabeta- TCRVdelta1+ TCRVdelta2- thymocytes. The V gene is TRDV1 and the J gene is TRDJ1, and 11 junction bases match TRDD3. The clonotype originates from a boy younger than two who had congenital heart surgery. The DNA sequence reads TGTGCTCTTGGGGCCCAGCTTTGGGGGATACGCCGGTACACCGATAAACTCATCTTT. This gives the protein CALGAQLWGIRRYTDKLIF.